This T cell receptor (beta chain) was recorded in a study of shared clonotypes between healthy human individuals. On this clone itself: Its antigen is unknown.

Donors were healthy HIV-negative adults without recent acute infections or vaccinations. Method: immunoSEQ multiplex PCR; TCRdb's copy keeps in-frame clones and lacks some. The sample records 1.4 million to 1.5 million clones, 96% being singletons. CDR3 length: 13 residues. Trimming removed 4 bases at V and 4 bases at J, with 11 bases between. CDR1 is SGDLS, CDR2 YYNGEE, per germline. Study results and limitations: When naive CD4 clonotypes were compared across a few donors, around 5% were shared. An expected dependence of interdonor clonotype sharing on sequencing depth was noted. Larger estimated richness was generally seen in naive subsets than in memory subsets.

This receptor was obtained from a young man in good health. Sequences were obtained from naive CD4+ T cells sorted from blood. Sample subset: CD45RA+ positively selected. The chain combines TRBV9 with TRBJ1-1; D call uncertain. CDR3 in amino acids: CASSTRTTTEAFF. For the CDR3, the DNA is TGTGCCAGCAGCACTCGGACGACCACTGAAGCTTTCTTT. Looking up the rest from reference TRBV9 and TRBJ1-1 gives the full variable domain: DSGVTQTPKHLITATGQRVTLRCSPRSGDLSVYWYQQSLDQGLQFLIQYYNGEERAKGNILERFSAQQFPDLHSELNLSSLELGDSALYFCASSTRTTTEAFFGQGTRLTVV.